Given below is one T cell receptor beta chain in context. Antigen specificity is unknown. Produced via immunoSEQ multiplex PCR; TCRdb's table is partial and in-frame only. The table records about 1.1 million clones, roughly 74% of them present only once. This entry belongs to a study of shared clonotypes between healthy human individuals. Donors were healthy HIV-negative adults without recently reported acute infections or vaccinations. The germline gives CDR1 MRHNA, CDR2 SNTAGT. This CDR3 has 17 amino acids. Unmatched junction bases numbered 10, after V lost 2 bases and J lost 4 bases. Notes on the study in general: Exclusively blood specimens were collected; tissue repertoires likely differ.

The sequence was collected from a man aged 18 to 30 in good health. Some clones in this sample may be carry-over from other donors' samples. The J gene is TRBJ2-3, the V gene TRBV6-4; 9 nucleotides match TRBD2. The specimen was memory CD4+ T cells from PBMCs. As to subset: CD45RA-negative fraction. The DNA of the CDR3 is TGTGCCAGCAGTGACCCAGGACTAGCGCGGGGTGCAGATACGCAGTATTTT. It yields the protein CASSDPGLARGADTQYF.